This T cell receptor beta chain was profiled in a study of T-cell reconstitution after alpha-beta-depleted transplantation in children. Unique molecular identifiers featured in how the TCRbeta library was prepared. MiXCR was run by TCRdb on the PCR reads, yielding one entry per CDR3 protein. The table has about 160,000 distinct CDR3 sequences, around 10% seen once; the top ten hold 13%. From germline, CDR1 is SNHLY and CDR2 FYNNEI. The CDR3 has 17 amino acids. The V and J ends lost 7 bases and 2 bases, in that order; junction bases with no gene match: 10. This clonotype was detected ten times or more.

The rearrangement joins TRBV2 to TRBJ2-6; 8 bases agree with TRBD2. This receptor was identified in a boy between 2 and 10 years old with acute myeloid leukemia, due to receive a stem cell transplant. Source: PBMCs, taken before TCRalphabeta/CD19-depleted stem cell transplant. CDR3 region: CASTNPPAGAGANVLTF. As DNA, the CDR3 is TGTGCCAGCACCAACCCTCCAGCGGGGGCTGGGGCCAACGTCCTGACTTTC.